This TCR beta chain was retrieved from a study of blood T cells in healthy people across ages. Study-wide results and caveats: Roughly linearly, TCR beta diversity per million T cells fell as age increased.

PCR was performed a second time for about 7 to 12 cycles using a sample-barcoded 5' primer and a J-beta primer mix. TCRdb reprocessed the 5' RACE reads via MiXCR and lists one record per CDR3 protein. The sample records more than 800,000 distinct CDR3 sequences, around 43% being singletons. In the case of this clonotype: Its antigen is not known.

Germline V gene lookup returns CDR1 MNHEY and CDR2 SVGAGI. The CDR3 is 14 amino acids. Germline trimming cut 0 bases from V and 5 bases from J; bases unmatched to any gene: 2. The sequence was obtained from a woman aged 55-75 years in good health. The J gene is TRBJ2-3, the V gene TRBV6-5; TRBD2 matches at 7 bases. The specimen was blood. This CDR3 reads CASSYSAGLDTQYF. The CDR3 bases are TGTGCCAGCAGTTACTCAGCGGGACTAGATACGCAGTATTTT.